This T cell receptor (beta chain) was retrieved from a study of HIV-infected patients and healthy controls (dated 2014 in TCRdb). In the study overall: The study tested whether deep TCR repertoire sequencing of HIV patients' small blood samples could capture immune perturbation and reconstitution.

Note on this clonotype: The clone's antigen remains unknown. No base quality values were provided; no much bigger clone lies one nucleotide off.

500 ng RNA was reverse transcribed with SuperScript III using primers against the alpha and beta constant regions. Separate alpha and beta chain libraries were made by chain-specific third strand synthesis with multiplexing indices. In the protocol, all rearrangements within a chain were amplified with a single primer pair so that primer bias was avoided, and molecular barcodes were added to each cDNA molecule. Purified cDNA was joined by T4 RNA Ligase 1 to a 5' RACE adapter carrying a random hexamer and the SP2 sequencing primer site. The authors primed second strand synthesis from the SP2 site with Phusion polymerase and used slow temperature ramps to favor optimal annealing. Each molecule's 12-nucleotide barcode consisted of two random hexamer sequences, both added before amplification and joined together. An amplification PCR of about 23 cycles with P5s and P7 primers came after a short first PCR that had added P5 and P7 adapter elements plus a second index. A total of 25 to 30 PCR cycles were applied to the libraries, which were quantified on a Qubit, sized on a Bioanalyzer, and diluted to about 3.7 nM. Sequencing of the normalized libraries was done on an Illumina MiSeq using 2 x 250 paired-end kits. Reverse transcription reactions were cleaned up on MinElute columns and eluted into approximately 10 ul Tris-Cl. Adapter ligations were incubated for 23 hours at 16 degrees C and subsequently purified with AMPure XP beads at a 1:1 ratio. In the original analysis: A modified Decombinator that output V, J, insert and barcode information was used to process the demultiplexed FASTQ files. Sequences that shared a barcode but differed from the dominant sequence were treated as errors and discarded, and barcodes were clustered at Levenshtein distance 3 and counted to estimate the original cDNA molecules. The R packages ineq, vegan, igraph and RCytoscape were used for downstream analyses, with IMGT nomenclature and CDR3 definitions applied. V gene usage was calculated across distinct sequences, with every TCR tallied a single time to avoid skew from clonal expansion. Similarity networks connected unique CDR3 amino acid sequences within a donor whenever two sequences differed by a single Levenshtein edit. Published HIV-specific CDR3s (about 83 alpha, 650 to 850 beta) and CMV-specific CDR3s (around 12 alpha, around 240 beta) were compiled and searched for in the repertoires. Lower sequence numbers were not the cause of the decreased diversity in patients, as random subsampling to size-matched repertoires showed. The raw public reads went through TCRdb reprocessing: fastp at Q25, MiXCR clone calling, in-frame beta chains kept. Under each unique CDR3 protein, matching rows form one entry showing the most common genes and DNA. TCRdb assigned the V and J calls; the authors' analysis was not used. The sample table lists 15,000 to 20,000 distinct CDR3 sequences, about 8.2% of them with a count of one. The top ten hold over 5% of the sample.

Points the paper makes about the study in general: A major limit on how widely the findings apply, in the view of the authors, was that only sixteen HIV-infected individuals were processed. Sequencing depth was restricted by the use of whole blood, which also prevented the dynamics of distinct T-cell subpopulations from being separated. The study did not determine donor HLA types. Oligoclonality may be reflected in the significantly higher mean Gini indices of HIV-infected repertoires compared with controls. During therapy, HIV-associated CDR3s significantly decreased in frequency, while CMV-associated CDR3s did not change significantly, though most became more frequent. Healthy control repertoires showed roughly threefold more distinct CDR3s and higher Shannon diversity than untreated HIV+ repertoires. The pairing of alpha and beta chains was not determined in the samples. The observed differences in diversity could not be explained by the slight differences in age and sex profiles between the study cohorts. MAIT cell alpha-chain CDR3s were found at high frequency in healthy controls but were severely depleted in HIV+ repertoires. Size-matched repertoire data did not replicate the apparent post-therapy recovery of the Gini index in HIV-infected patients. Eight alpha and eight beta V genes showed significantly different mean usage between HIV-infected patients and controls. Comparisons were complicated by unequal numbers of distinct sequences between patients and controls, and rare events from HIV-infected data were overweighted by size-matching. More CDR3s were shared between individuals among healthy controls than among HIV+ patients, as measured by Jaccard index and by the count of highly shared sequences.

Since whole blood was used without any cell fractionation, the repertoire reflected all peripheral T cells in unsorted form. Around ten uninfected healthy donors were sampled as controls, four of whom were sampled twice roughly 3 months apart. For RNA extraction, 2.5 ml of peripheral blood was collected into Tempus tubes. Residual genomic DNA was removed with the TURBO-DNase kit and globin mRNA was depleted with GLOBINclear. Based on the germline V gene, the CDR1 and CDR2 sequences are MDHEN and SYDVKM. The CDR3 measures 16 amino acids from cysteine to phenylalanine. This entry keeps only the CDR3 DNA: 48 bases, framed from base 1. V and J lose 2 bases and 2 bases, and a span of 16 bases separates them.

Sequencing used blood. The chain uses TRBV28 and TRBJ2-7; the D gene lacks a confident call. The receptor was isolated from an adult in good health. The CDR3 reads CASSLGSGGPAYEQYF. DNA sequence: TGTGCCAGCAGTTTAGGTTCCGGCGGACCGGCCTACGAGCAGTACTTC.